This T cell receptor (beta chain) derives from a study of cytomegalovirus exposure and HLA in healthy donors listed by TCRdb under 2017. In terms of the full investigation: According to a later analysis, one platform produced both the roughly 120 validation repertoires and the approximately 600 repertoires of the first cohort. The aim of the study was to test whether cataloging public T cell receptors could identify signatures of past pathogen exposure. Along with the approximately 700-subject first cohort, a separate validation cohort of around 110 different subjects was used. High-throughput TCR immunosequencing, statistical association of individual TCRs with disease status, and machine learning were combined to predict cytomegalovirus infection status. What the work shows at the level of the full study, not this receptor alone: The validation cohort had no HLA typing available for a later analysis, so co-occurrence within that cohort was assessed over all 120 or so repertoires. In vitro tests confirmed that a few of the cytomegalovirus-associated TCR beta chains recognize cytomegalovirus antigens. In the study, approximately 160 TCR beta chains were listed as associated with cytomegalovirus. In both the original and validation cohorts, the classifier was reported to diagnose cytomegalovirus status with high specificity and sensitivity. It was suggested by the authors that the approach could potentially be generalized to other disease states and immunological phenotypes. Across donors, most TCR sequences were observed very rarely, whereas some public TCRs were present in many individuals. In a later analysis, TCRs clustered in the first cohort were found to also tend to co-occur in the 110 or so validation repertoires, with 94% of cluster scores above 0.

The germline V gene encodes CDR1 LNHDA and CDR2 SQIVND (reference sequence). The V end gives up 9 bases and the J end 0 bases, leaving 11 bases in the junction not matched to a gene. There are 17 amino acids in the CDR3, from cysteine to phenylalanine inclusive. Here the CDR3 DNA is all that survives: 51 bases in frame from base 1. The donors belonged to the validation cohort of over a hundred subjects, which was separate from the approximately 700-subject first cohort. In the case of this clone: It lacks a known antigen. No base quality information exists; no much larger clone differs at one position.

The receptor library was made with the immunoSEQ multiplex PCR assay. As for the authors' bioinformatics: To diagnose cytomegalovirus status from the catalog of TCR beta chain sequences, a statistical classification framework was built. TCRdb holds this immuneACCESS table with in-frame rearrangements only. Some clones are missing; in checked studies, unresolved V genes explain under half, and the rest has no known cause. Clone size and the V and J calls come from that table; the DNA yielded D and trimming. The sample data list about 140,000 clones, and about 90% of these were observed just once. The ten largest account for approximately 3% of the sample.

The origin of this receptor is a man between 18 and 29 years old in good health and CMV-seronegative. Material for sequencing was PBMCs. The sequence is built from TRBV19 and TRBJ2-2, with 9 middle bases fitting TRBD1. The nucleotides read TGTGCCAGCCTCTTCCCCCGGACAGGGGCGAACACCGGGGAGCTGTTTTTT. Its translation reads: CASLFPRTGANTGELFF. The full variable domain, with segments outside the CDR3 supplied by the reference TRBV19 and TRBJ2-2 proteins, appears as DGGITQSPKYLFRKEGQNVTLSCEQNLNHDAMYWYRQDPGQGLRLIYYSQIVNDFQKGDIAEGYSVSREKKESFPLTVTSAQKNPTAFYLCASLFPRTGANTGELFFGEGSRLTVL.